Presented here are 6 T cell receptor beta chains from one specimen sequenced in a study of early T cells in non-severe SARS-CoV-2 infection. MiXCR, run by TCRdb on the 5' RACE reads, gives a single entry per CDR3 protein. Here the sample spans about 23,000 distinct CDR3 sequences, roughly 5.3% being singletons. The sequencing input was whole blood. The receptors shown here come from an adult who was a healthcare worker with PCR-confirmed SARS-CoV-2 infection or an uninfected control (not recorded which).

This clonotype was observed many times. V and J are TRBV6-2 or TRBV6-3 and TRBJ2-7; TRBD1 matches at 8 bases. CDR1 is MNHEY and CDR2 is SVGEGT in the germline V gene. The V gene end was trimmed by 6 bases and the J gene end by 3 bases; junction bases not matched to a gene: 4. This CDR3 is built from 13 residues. The CDR3 protein is CASRRGQGYEQYF. Here the CDR3 DNA reads TGTGCCAGCAGGCGCGGACAGGGCTACGAGCAGTACTTC.

This clonotype appeared many times. The chain is built from TRBV6-2 or TRBV6-3 and TRBJ2-7; D gene uncertain. Germline V gives CDR1 MNHEY, CDR2 SVGEGT. The V end lost 7 bases, the J end lost 2 bases, and 12 bases lay between the germline ends. CDR3 length: 13 amino acids. The DNA of the CDR3 is TGTGCCAGCAAACAGTCCGCCGCCTACGAGCAGTACTTC. This translates into CASKQSAAYEQYF.

This clonotype has a count of ten or more. The genes are TRBV7-8 and TRBJ1-1, with D hard to call. V was pared by 1 base and J by 4 bases, with 13 bases between. The germline CDR1 and CDR2 sequences are SGHVS and FQNEAQ. This CDR3 comprises 15 residues. CDR3 in DNA: TGTGCCAGCAGCTTAGTGACCGGCCGTTTCACTGAAGCTTTCTTT. This gives the protein CASSLVTGRFTEAFF.

At least ten counts were recorded for this clonotype. The rearrangement links TRBV28 to TRBJ2-2; perhaps TRBD2 as D (6 bases). The germline gives CDR1 MDHEN, CDR2 SYDVKM. The V end lost 7 bases, the J end lost 4 bases, and 16 bases lay between the germline ends. This CDR3 has 15 amino acids. The CDR3 nucleotides are TGTGCCAGCAACCCCCCCGGGAGTGGCACCGGGGAGCTGTTTTTT. As protein: CASNPPGSGTGELFF.

This clonotype showed up just a few times. The chain links TRBV5-4 to TRBJ2-1; 8 bases fit TRBD2. V shed 0 bases, J shed 6 bases, and the junction held 11 bases outside the gene matches. The germline V gene has CDR1 SGHNT and CDR2 YYREEE (reference sequence). The CDR3 is 17 residues long. DNA of the CDR3: TGTGCCAGCAGCTTGGGTAGCGGGATGGTAATGTCCAATGAGCAGTTCTTC. Protein sequence: CASSLGSGMVMSNEQFF. The complete variable domain, with remaining parts taken from reference TRBV5-4 and TRBJ2-1, reads ETGVTQSPTHLIKTRGQQVTLRCSSQSGHNTVSWYQQALGQGPQFIFQYYREEENGRGNFPPRFSGLQFPNYSSELNVNALELDDSALYLCASSLGSGMVMSNEQFFGPGTRLTVL.

At least ten counts were recorded for this clonotype. The rearrangement uses TRBV11-3 and TRBJ1-2; TRBD1 agrees at 8 bases. Trimming took 4 bases from V and 5 from J; bases not matched to a gene: 3. Germline CDR1 SGHNT, CDR2 YENEEA. The CDR3 length is 13 residues. CDR3 sequence reads: CASSSRTGYGYTF. The CDR3 coding sequence is TGTGCCAGCAGCTCCCGGACAGGGTATGGCTACACCTTC.